This T cell receptor (beta chain) is drawn from a study of T cell changes during pregnancy in multiple sclerosis (dated by TCRdb to the late 2010s). Context from the whole study: Changes in the T cell repertoire over the course of pregnancy were examined in this study in women with multiple sclerosis.

To prepare the library, the immunoSEQ multiplex PCR assay was applied. TCRdb carries this immuneACCESS record with in-frame sequences only. Its versions omit some clonotypes, under half of them owing to an unresolved V gene in the studies checked, with the rest unexplained. The sample profile shows under 95,000 clones; about 93% of them were found once. The top ten hold about 1% of the sample. Trimming leaves V shorter by 3 bases and J shorter by 4 bases, with the junction holding 4 bases beyond the gene matches. The CDR3, cysteine through phenylalanine, is 14 amino acids long. Only the CDR3 DNA is retained, 42 bases long and in frame from the first base. CDR1 and CDR2, looked up from the germline V gene, are SGDLS and YYNGEE. Details on this clone: This clone's antigen is unknown. There are no base qualities to consult, and no much larger clone falls within one base.

Material: peripheral blood, obtained in the second trimester of pregnancy. This sequence uses TRBV9 and TRBJ2-5, with TRBD2 matching 9 junction bases. The receptor's source is a female donor in good health, enrolled as a control in a pregnancy study. The nucleotide sequence is given as TGTGCCAGCAGCGCCGCAGCGGGAGGAGAGACCCAGTACTTC. This sequence encodes CASSAAAGGETQYF.